Below are 28 T cell receptor beta chains sequenced from a single sample in a study of shared clonotypes between healthy human individuals. The protocol was immunoSEQ multiplex PCR, while the TCRdb copy is restricted to in-frame clones and leaves out a portion. Among 2 million to 2.5 million clones listed, approximately 93% were seen once. Sequencing was done on a sample of naive CD4+ T cells from PBMCs. Described subset: CD45RA+ positively selected. Receptors originate from a man in his late teens or twenties in good health. Some clones in this sample may be carry-over from other donors' samples.

CDR3 nucleotide sequence: TGTGCCAGCAGTCTTCAAGGACCTAACTATGGCTACACCTTC. This translates into CASSLQGPNYGYTF. The chain couples TRBV6-1 to TRBJ1-2; unclear D gene. This CDR3 comprises 14 residues. Between the trimmed V and J ends, which lost 5 bases and 0 bases, there was a span of 10 bases. CDR1 and CDR2 from the germline V gene are MNHNS and SASEGT.

The table lists this clone with a few counts. The chain links TRBV30 to TRBJ1-1; D gene uncertain. The germline V gene encodes CDR1 GTSNPN and CDR2 SVGIG (reference sequence). V lost 5 bases, J lost 11 bases, and 18 bases lay in between. The CDR3 has 12 amino acids. CDR3 sequence reads: CAWSTGGSKAFF. The CDR3 region has the DNA TGTGCCTGGTCAACGGGAGGATCCAAGGCTTTCTTT.

The CDR3 is CASSDGIYYEQYF. CDR3 DNA: TGTGCCAGCAGTGACGGGATCTACTACGAGCAGTACTTC. V and J are TRBV6-1 and TRBJ2-7; TRBD2 is a possible D gene (5 bases). Deletions cut 3 bases from V and 3 bases from J, with 9 bases between. The germline V gene encodes CDR1 MNHNS and CDR2 SASEGT. The CDR3 extends over 13 amino acids.

This clone was seen just once. This chain connects TRBV5-8 to TRBJ1-1, with D unclear. Germline CDR1 reads SGHTS; CDR2 reads YDEGEE. This CDR3 comprises 13 residues. V dropped 2 bases and J dropped 4 bases, with 9 bases sitting between them. The CDR3 sequence is CASSFLRFTEAFF. Written as DNA, the CDR3 is TGTGCCAGCAGCTTTTTGAGATTCACTGAAGCTTTCTTT.

The DNA of the CDR3 is TGTGCCAGCAGTTTCGGGCCGGGAGGCTCACCCCTCCACTTT. Translating it yields CASSFGPGGSPLHF. The chain is built from TRBV28 and TRBJ1-6; no clear D gene. Germline-derived CDR1 and CDR2 are MDHEN and SYDVKM. The length of the CDR3 is 14 residues. Between the trimmed V and J ends, which lost 3 bases and 10 bases, there was a span of 13 bases.

The chain joins TRBV19 to TRBJ2-1; D is unresolved. The CDR3 contains 14 residues. Trimming cost V 9 bases and J 2 bases, with 14 bases left between them. Germline V lookup: CDR1 LNHDA, CDR2 SQIVND (reference sequence). The CDR3 nucleotides are TGTGCCAGCCAGTCGAAGGGTCCCTACAATGAGCAGTTCTTC. The encoded protein is CASQSKGPYNEQFF.

V usage is TRBV6-1 and J usage is TRBJ2-1; D gene uncertain. Trimming stripped 6 bases from V and 8 bases from J, with 20 bases between. The length of the CDR3 is 15 residues. The germline V gene has CDR1 MNHNS and CDR2 SASEGT. The DNA for the CDR3 is TGTGCCAGCAGCTCTTGGGCGGTTATTTCAGATGAGCAGTTCTTC. It codes for CASSSWAVISDEQFF.

Notes on this clone: This CDR3 is also generated by other DNA sequences in the sample. DNA for the CDR3: TGTGCCAGCAGCTTAGCGTGGGCCCCAGCGGGCTACACCTTC. Translation gives CASSLAWAPAGYTF. This sequence joins TRBV7-9 and TRBJ1-2; no reliable D call. Germline assignment: CDR1 SEHNR and CDR2 FQNEAQ (reference sequence). Trimming cost V 0 bases and J 8 bases, with 13 bases left between them. This CDR3 has 14 amino acids.

The V and J genes are TRBV6-5 and TRBJ2-3; 8 positions match TRBD2. CDR3 length equals 15 residues. Trimming at V came to 7 bases and at J to 6 bases, leaving 12 bases not matched to a gene. Looked up from germline, CDR1 is MNHEY and CDR2 is SVGAGI. The CDR3 is CASKWLAGNGDTQYF. CDR3 sequence (DNA): TGTGCCAGCAAATGGTTAGCGGGGAATGGTGATACGCAGTATTTT.

This clone showed up just once. The gene calls are TRBV7-2 and TRBJ2-7; 8 bases align to TRBD2. After removal of 1 base from V and 6 bases from J, the junction contained 5 bases not matched to a gene. The CDR3 sequence is 14 residues long. Germline CDR1 and CDR2: SGHTA and FQGNSA. The CDR3 coding sequence is TGTGCCAGCAGCTTAGGCCGTGCGGGAGGCGAGCAGTACTTC. It encodes CASSLGRAGGEQYF.

DNA for the CDR3: TGTGCCAGCACCATAGGCGAGACCCAGTACTTC. Translating it yields CASTIGETQYF. The rearrangement links TRBV7-9 to TRBJ2-5; D ambiguous. CDR3 size: 11 residues. Germline V gene lookup returns CDR1 SEHNR and CDR2 FQNEAQ (reference sequence). V gave up 7 bases and J gave up 5 bases, with 8 bases separating them. Filled out from reference TRBV7-9 and TRBJ2-5, the complete variable domain reads DTGVSQNPRHKITKRGQNVTFRCDPISEHNRLYWYRQTLGQGPEFLTYFQNEAQLEKSRLLSDRFSAERPKGSFSTLEIQRTEQGDSAMYLCASTIGETQYFGPGTRLLVL.

The chain has TRBV19 and TRBJ2-4, with a weak D call TRBD1 (6 bases). V shed 5 bases and J shed 2 bases, with 16 bases lying between them. Germline CDR1 reads LNHDA; CDR2 reads SQIVND (reference sequence). The CDR3 sequence is 16 residues long. This CDR3 is CASSLGTRLTKNIQYF. CDR3 bases: TGTGCCAGTAGTCTCGGGACACGGCTAACCAAAAACATTCAGTACTTC. The full variable domain, rest sourced from reference TRBV19 and TRBJ2-4, is DGGITQSPKYLFRKEGQNVTLSCEQNLNHDAMYWYRQDPGQGLRLIYYSQIVNDFQKGDIAEGYSVSREKKESFPLTVTSAQKNPTAFYLCASSLGTRLTKNIQYFGAGTRLSVL.

The genes are TRBV10-3 and TRBJ2-7; D gene ambiguous. Germline V gives CDR1 ENHRY, CDR2 SYGVKD. The ends were cut back, 9 bases at V and 0 bases at J, with 21 bases in the middle. The CDR3 extends over 16 amino acids. The CDR3 bases are TGTGCCATTTCCCCGGCACCGCAATTCAGCTCCTACGAGCAGTACTTC. Amino acid sequence: CAISPAPQFSSYEQYF.

This CDR3 reads CASSPRTSVPTGELFF. The DNA for the CDR3 is TGTGCCAGCAGCCCACGGACTAGCGTACCCACCGGGGAGCTGTTTTTT. The chain links TRBV5-8 to TRBJ2-2; 9 bases map to TRBD2. The V gene's germline CDR1 is SGHTS and CDR2 YDEGEE. V shed 4 bases, J shed 4 bases, and the junction held 8 bases outside the gene matches. The CDR3 has 16 residues. Together with reference TRBV5-8 and TRBJ2-2, the CDR3 gives the full variable domain: EAGVTQSPTHLIKTRGQQATLRCSPISGHTSVYWYQQALGLGLQFLLWYDEGEERNRGNFPPRFSGRQFPNYSSELNVNALELEDSALYLCASSPRTSVPTGELFFGEGSRLTVL.

Here the CDR3 reads CASSQPPRLAGVHEQFF. The CDR3 DNA reads as TGTGCCAGCAGCCAACCTCCGAGACTAGCGGGAGTTCATGAGCAGTTCTTC. The chain links TRBV14 to TRBJ2-1; 12 bases align to TRBD2. The CDR3 loop spans 17 amino acids. V lost 2 bases to trimming and J lost 8 bases; unmatched junction nucleotides: 10. Germline assignment: CDR1 SGHDN and CDR2 FVKESK. Combining the CDR3 with reference TRBV14 and TRBJ2-1 gives the whole variable domain EAGVTQFPSHSVIEKGQTVTLRCDPISGHDNLYWYRRVMGKEIKFLLHFVKESKQDESGMPNNRFLAERTGGTYSTLKVQPAELEDSGVYFCASSQPPRLAGVHEQFFGPGTRLTVL.

CDR3 bases: TGTGCCAGCAGCTTACGGGGTCTGGGCTGGACTGAAGCTTTCTTT. Its translation is CASSLRGLGWTEAFF. The chain uses TRBV11-1 and TRBJ1-1; D is ambiguous. The length of the CDR3 is 15 residues. Germline-derived CDR1 and CDR2 are SGHAT and FQDESV (reference sequence). The V gene lost 2 bases and the J gene lost 5 bases, with 15 bases spanning the gap. Full variable domain (outside the CDR3, taken from reference TRBV11-1 and TRBJ1-1): EAEVAQSPRYKITEKSQAVAFWCDPISGHATLYWYRQILGQGPELLVQFQDESVVDDSQLPKDRFSAERLKGVDSTLKIQPAELGDSAMYLCASSLRGLGWTEAFFGQGTRLTVV.

The chain is built from TRBV4-1 and TRBJ1-1; 7 positions agree with TRBD1. V lost 0 bases and J lost 1; bases outside the gene matches: 5. Germline CDR1 reads MGHRA; CDR2 reads YSYEKL. CDR3 size: 16 residues. CDR3 sequence (DNA): TGCGCCAGCAGCCAAGATCCACGACAGGGGAACACTGAAGCTTTCTTT. Its protein product is CASSQDPRQGNTEAFF.

The rearrangement uses TRBV9 and TRBJ1-2; D might be TRBD1 (6 bases). V lost 0 bases to trimming and J lost 0 bases, with 9 bases between them. Germline lookup yields CDR1 SGDLS and CDR2 YYNGEE. The CDR3 spans 15 residues. CDR3: CASSVVGQTNYGYTF. The CDR3 nucleotides read TGTGCCAGCAGCGTAGTTGGACAGACTAACTATGGCTACACCTTC.

V and J are TRBV7-6 and TRBJ1-5, with D possibly matching TRBD1 (6 bases). V was clipped by 1 base and J by 3 bases, with 7 bases between them. CDR3 length equals 14 residues. Looked up from germline, CDR1 is SGHVS and CDR2 is FNYEAQ. The CDR3 spells CASSLGTANQPQHF. CDR3 nucleotide sequence: TGTGCCAGCAGCTTAGGGACAGCCAATCAGCCCCAGCATTTT.

The CDR3 loop is CAISDEAELSYGYTF. The DNA of the CDR3 is TGTGCCATCAGTGACGAGGCGGAACTGTCCTATGGCTACACCTTC. This rearrangement joins TRBV10-3 to TRBJ1-2; D is unresolved. The CDR3 runs 15 residues. CDR1 and CDR2 (germline): ENHRY, SYGVKD. The V end was cut by 3 bases, the J end by 4 bases, with 15 bases between.

The DNA of the CDR3 is TGCAGCGTTGAAGGTCAGAGGAGCACTGAAGCTTTCTTT. Protein: CSVEGQRSTEAFF. The chain recombines TRBV29-1 with TRBJ1-1; D not resolved. CDR1 SQVTM and CDR2 ANQGSEA come from the germline V gene. The CDR3 covers 13 residues. V was trimmed by 1 base and J by 4 bases, leaving 10 bases between them.

The gene calls are TRBV11-3 and TRBJ2-1; D is perhaps TRBD2 (5 bases). Germline CDR1 SGHNT, CDR2 YENEEA. The CDR3 length is 14 residues. The V gene lost 4 bases and the J gene lost 0 bases, with 7 bases spanning the gap. CDR3 sequence reads: CASSSRGSYNEQFF. The DNA of the CDR3 is TGTGCCAGCAGCTCCCGGGGCTCCTACAATGAGCAGTTCTTC.

This chain joins TRBV7-9 and TRBJ2-5, with TRBD2 matching 8 bases. This CDR3 comprises 16 residues. V shed 5 bases and J 2 bases; nucleotides not matched to a gene: 10. Germline V gene lookup returns CDR1 SEHNR and CDR2 FQNEAQ (reference sequence). CDR3 DNA: TGTGCCAGCAGCCCGAGCCCGGGACTAGTACAAGAGACCCAGTACTTC. It encodes CASSPSPGLVQETQYF.

V and J are TRBV11-1 and TRBJ2-2, with TRBD1 as a possible D gene (5 bases). CDR1 and CDR2 from the germline V gene are SGHAT and FQDESV (reference sequence). This CDR3 has 17 amino acids. Trimming removed 1 base at V and 7 bases at J, with 19 bases between. CDR3: CASSLGIPAGMVGELFF. In DNA, the CDR3 is TGTGCCAGCAGCTTAGGGATTCCGGCAGGGATGGTCGGGGAGCTGTTTTTT. The full variable domain, in which reference TRBV11-1 and TRBJ2-2 provide the parts outside the CDR3, is EAEVAQSPRYKITEKSQAVAFWCDPISGHATLYWYRQILGQGPELLVQFQDESVVDDSQLPKDRFSAERLKGVDSTLKIQPAELGDSAMYLCASSLGIPAGMVGELFFGEGSRLTVL.

The J gene is TRBJ1-1, the V gene TRBV28; 7 bases are a match to TRBD1. The CDR3 is 15 residues long. Germline CDR1 and CDR2: MDHEN and SYDVKM. V was pared by 4 bases and J by 7 bases, with 12 bases of the junction left unmatched. DNA for the CDR3: TGTGCCAGCAGTTCTCACGCGACAGGGCCAAGTGAAGCTTTCTTT. Translated, it gives CASSSHATGPSEAFF.

The chain is built from TRBV18 and TRBJ2-3; D is possibly TRBD2 (5 bases). Germline V gene sequence: CDR1 KGHSH, CDR2 LQKENI. The CDR3 has 13 residues. Trimming took 6 bases from V and 6 from J, leaving 13 bases between them. This CDR3 is CASSPSQPDTQYF. CDR3 DNA sequence: TGTGCCAGCTCGCCTAGCCAGCCGGATACGCAGTATTTT.

This chain links TRBV2 with TRBJ1-2; D might be TRBD1 (5 bases). The germline gives CDR1 SNHLY, CDR2 FYNNEI. V dropped 4 bases and J dropped 1 base, with 7 bases sitting between them. This CDR3 comprises 13 residues. CDR3 in amino acids: CASSGQNNYGYTF. DNA for the CDR3: TGTGCCAGCAGTGGACAGAATAACTATGGCTACACCTTC.

This chain's CDR3 is CASSPPLAAGVGEQFF. For the CDR3, the DNA is TGTGCCAGCTCACCACCTCTCGCGGCGGGAGTTGGGGAGCAGTTCTTC. The chain has TRBV18 and TRBJ2-1; 7 nucleotides line up with TRBD2. Germline values: CDR1 KGHSH, CDR2 LQKENI. This CDR3 is 16 amino acids long. V dropped 0 bases and J dropped 10; count of bases not matched to a gene: 12.